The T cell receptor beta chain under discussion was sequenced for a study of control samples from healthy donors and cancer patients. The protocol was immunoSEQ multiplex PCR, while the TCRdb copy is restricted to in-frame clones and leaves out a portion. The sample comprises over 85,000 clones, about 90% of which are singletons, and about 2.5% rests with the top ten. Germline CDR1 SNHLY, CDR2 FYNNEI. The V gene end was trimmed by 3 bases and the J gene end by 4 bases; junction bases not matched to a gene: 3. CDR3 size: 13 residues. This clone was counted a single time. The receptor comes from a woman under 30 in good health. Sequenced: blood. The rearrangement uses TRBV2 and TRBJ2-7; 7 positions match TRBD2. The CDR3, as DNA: TGTGCCAGCAGTGACGGACTAGGGTACGAGCAGTACTTC. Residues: CASSDGLGYEQYF.